One T cell receptor beta chain is described in this entry. This record comes from a study of T cell responses to AZD1222 COVID-19 vaccine. Looked up from germline, CDR1 is SGDLS and CDR2 is YYNGEE. V was pared by 0 bases and J by 7 bases, with 0 bases of the junction left unmatched. The CDR3 spans 12 residues. Here immunoSEQ multiplex PCR was the method, and the copy in TCRdb shows in-frame clones only, minus some. There are under 60,000 clones in the sample; roughly 80% occur only once, and 10% lies in the top ten. V and J are TRBV9 and TRBJ2-7; 8 bases map to TRBD2. The sample here was peripheral blood, taken on day 0 of AZD1222 vaccination. This clonotype was sampled from an adult in good health. The CDR3 spells CASSVGGGEQYF. The DNA for the CDR3 is TGTGCCAGCAGCGTAGGCGGGGGGGAGCAGTACTTC. Full variable domain (remainder filled in from reference TRBV9 and TRBJ2-7): DSGVTQTPKHLITATGQRVTLRCSPRSGDLSVYWYQQSLDQGLQFLIQYYNGEERAKGNILERFSAQQFPDLHSELNLSSLELGDSALYFCASSVGGGEQYFGPGTRLTVT.